Sequencing of this T cell receptor (beta chain) was carried out in a study of T cells in women clearing cervical HPV infection. The method was immunoSEQ multiplex PCR; TCRdb's version includes in-frame clones alone and lacks a portion of them. This repertoire comprises some 20,000 clones; its ten largest clones make up roughly 5.2%. Germline V gives CDR1 SGHDT, CDR2 YYEEEE. V lost 4 bases and J lost 4, with 12 bases in between. The CDR3 is made up of 14 amino acids. Concerning this clone itself: The sequenced fragment ends 3 residues before the CDR3 boundary, so the rest is inferred from the germline J gene. Other DNA sequences of this sample code for an identical CDR3.

The TCR originated in a woman aged 18-69 years with a cervical HPV16 infection that either progressed to CIN3+ or cleared (not recorded which). Sample: blood buffy coat. The chain combines TRBV5-6 with TRBJ1-3, with a weak D call TRBD1 (6 bases). The covered CDR3 bases are TGTGCCAGCAGCCGCGGGACACAAGGAAACACC. Residues: CASSRGTQGNT. The entire CDR3 protein reads CASSRGTQGNTIYF.